The 21 T cell receptor beta chains presented below share a single source sample, sequenced in a study of T cell responses to AZD1222 COVID-19 vaccine. Data came from immunoSEQ multiplex PCR; TCRdb stores just in-frame clones and leaves some out. The sample carries fewer than 85,000 clones, roughly 91% recorded once. Sequences were derived from peripheral blood, sampled 28 days after the second AZD1222 dose. These receptors were obtained from an adult who received the AZD1222 COVID-19 vaccine.

The gene calls are TRBV10-3 and TRBJ1-6; D not certain. CDR1 is ENHRY and CDR2 is SYGVKD in the germline V gene. With 2 bases removed from V and 5 bases from J, the gap between germline ends came to 4 bases. There are 13 residues in the CDR3. The CDR3 nucleotides read TGTGCCATCAGTGAGGAGAATAATTCACCCCTCCACTTT. Protein product: CAISEENNSPLHF.

By sample fraction, this clone is medium-sized. The chain employs TRBV4-2 and TRBJ2-5, with 9 bases lining up with TRBD2. Trimming cost V 0 bases and J 1 base; bases outside gene matches: 0. The CDR3 extends over 15 amino acids. Per germline, CDR1 LGHNA and CDR2 YNFKEQ. CDR3 DNA sequence: TGTGCCAGCAGCCAAGAGCGGGGGGGCCAAGAGACCCAGTACTTC. Translated: CASSQERGGQETQYF.

The rearrangement joins TRBV6-2 or TRBV6-3 to TRBJ1-5; perhaps TRBD1 as D (5 bases). V gave up 2 bases and J gave up 4 bases, with 15 bases separating them. The CDR3 consists of 16 residues. Per the germline V gene, CDR1 is MNHEY and CDR2 is SVGEGT. CDR3 DNA: TGTGCCAGCAGTTACGCTCAGGCATGGGGGAATCAGCCCCAGCATTTT. Amino acid sequence: CASSYAQAWGNQPQHF.

The chain combines TRBV29-1 with TRBJ1-1, with a weak D call TRBD1 (5 bases). CDR3 length equals 12 residues. V lost 8 bases and J 3 bases, leaving 13 bases between the germline ends. CDR1 and CDR2 (germline): SQVTM, ANQGSEA. CDR3 loop: CSWEGLDTEAFF. DNA for the CDR3: TGCAGCTGGGAGGGGCTCGACACTGAAGCTTTCTTT.

The V and J genes are TRBV20-1 and TRBJ2-7; TRBD2 is a possible D gene (6 bases). The V gene lost 7 bases and the J gene lost 5 bases, with 12 bases spanning the gap. Germline CDR1 reads DFQATT; CDR2 reads SNEGSKA (reference sequence). The CDR3 covers 11 residues. The chain's CDR3 is CSVLRLDEQYF. CDR3 coding DNA: TGCAGTGTCCTACGACTAGACGAGCAGTACTTC.

The V call is TRBV25-1, the J call TRBJ2-7; D remains ambiguous. This CDR3 has 12 amino acids. Trimming left V 3 bases short and J 6 bases short, with 9 bases between. CDR1 and CDR2 from the germline V gene are MGHDK and SYGVNS. DNA for the CDR3: TGTGCCAGCAGTGATATAGGGTCCGAGCAGTACTTC. This translates into CASSDIGSEQYF.

This rearrangement joins TRBV30 to TRBJ1-2; D ambiguous. The CDR3 is 13 amino acids. The V gene's germline CDR1 is GTSNPN and CDR2 SVGIG (reference sequence). Trimming cost V 2 bases and J 6 bases, with 13 bases left between them. The CDR3 nucleotides read TGTGCCTGGAGTCGGGCGGGGTCACATGGCTACACCTTC. Its translation is CAWSRAGSHGYTF.

The J gene is TRBJ1-2, the V gene TRBV7-8; D uncertain. Trimming shortened V by 5 bases and J by 7 bases, and 8 bases separated the two germline ends. Looked up from germline, CDR1 is SGHVS and CDR2 is FQNEAQ. The CDR3 is made up of 11 amino acids. CDR3 loop: CASSPGLGYTF. The CDR3 DNA sequence: TGTGCCAGCAGCCCGGGTCTTGGCTACACCTTC.

The chain's CDR3 is CASTRGRETQQYF. Here the CDR3 DNA reads TGTGCCAGCACCCGAGGTAGGGAGACCCAGCAGTACTTC. The chain joins TRBV28 to TRBJ2-7; possibly TRBD2 for D (5 bases). The CDR3 consists of 13 residues. V lost 7 bases and J 8 bases, leaving 18 bases between the germline ends. Germline V gene lookup returns CDR1 MDHEN and CDR2 SYDVKM.

The chain recombines TRBV15 with TRBJ1-1; D perhaps matches TRBD1 (5 bases). This CDR3 has 13 residues. The V end lost 2 bases, the J end lost 1 base, and 5 bases lay between the germline ends. Germline values: CDR1 LNHNV, CDR2 YYDKDF (reference sequence). Here the CDR3 reads CATSRTGNTEAFF. As DNA, the CDR3 is TGTGCCACCAGCAGAACAGGGAACACTGAAGCTTTCTTT.

V and J are TRBV5-1 and TRBJ2-7; 10 nucleotides match TRBD1. The CDR3 contains 15 residues. V was clipped by 4 bases and J by 0 bases; unmatched bases: 4. Per germline, CDR1 SGHRS and CDR2 YFSETQ. As DNA, the CDR3 is TGCGCCAGCAGCACCGGACAGGGGGACTCCTACGAGCAGTACTTC. Its protein product is CASSTGQGDSYEQYF.

The table lists this clone with a count of one. J is TRBJ1-6 and V is TRBV28, with D perhaps TRBD1 (5 bases). Trimming took off 4 bases at V and 4 bases at J, with 14 bases between the two ends. This CDR3 contains 16 residues. Germline assignment: CDR1 MDHEN and CDR2 SYDVKM. CDR3 nucleotides: TGTGCCAGCAGTTCACCGTACAGGCTGTATAATTCACCCCTCCACTTT. Protein sequence: CASSSPYRLYNSPLHF. Variable domain in full (rest from reference TRBV28 and TRBJ1-6): DVKVTQSSRYLVKRTGEKVFLECVQDMDHENMFWYRQDPGLGLRLIYFSYDVKMKEKGDIPEGYSVSREKKERFSLILESASTNQTSMYLCASSSPYRLYNSPLHFGNGTRLTVT.

CDR3 protein: CASTPPTGPGEQYF. CDR3 bases: TGTGCCAGCACCCCCCCGACAGGGCCTGGCGAGCAGTACTTC. V and J are TRBV7-8 and TRBJ2-7; 7 bases agree with TRBD1. The V and J ends lost 7 bases and 6 bases, in that order; junction bases with no gene match: 12. CDR1 SGHVS and CDR2 FQNEAQ come from the germline V gene. The CDR3 covers 14 residues.

CDR3 nucleotide sequence: TGCGCCACTCGGGGGGGCGAGCAGTACTTC. This codes for CATRGGEQYF. This sequence joins TRBV5-1 and TRBJ2-7, with 8 bases lining up with TRBD2. J lost 6 bases, V lost 9 bases, and 2 bases had no gene match. The CDR3 length is 10 residues. Germline lookup yields CDR1 SGHRS and CDR2 YFSETQ.

V gene TRBV6-2 or TRBV6-3 combines with J gene TRBJ2-3, with 8 positions matching TRBD2. The CDR3 sequence is 16 residues long. The V gene's germline CDR1 is MNHEY and CDR2 SVGEGT. V lost 5 bases, J lost 0 bases, and 7 bases stayed unmatched. The CDR3 nucleotides are TGTGCCAGCAGTGATATAGCGGGACCTAGCACAGATACGCAGTATTTT. It translates to CASSDIAGPSTDTQYF.

This chain joins TRBV7-6 and TRBJ1-2; D gene unclear. With 5 bases removed from V and 0 bases from J, the gap between germline ends came to 13 bases. This CDR3 spans 15 amino acids. Germline V gene lookup returns CDR1 SGHVS and CDR2 FNYEAQ. The CDR3 DNA is TGTGCCAGCAGCCCAATAGGCGGGACTAACTATGGCTACACCTTC. Its protein product is CASSPIGGTNYGYTF.

The chain has TRBV6-2 or TRBV6-3 and TRBJ1-2; perhaps TRBD1 as D (5 bases). The CDR3 length is 15 residues. With 6 bases removed from V and 4 bases from J, the gap between germline ends came to 18 bases. Per the germline V gene, CDR1 is MNHEY and CDR2 is SVGEGT. The CDR3 DNA follows: TGTGCCAGCAGCCCGGGGGTGGGCCTGATCTATGGCTACACCTTC. Amino acids: CASSPGVGLIYGYTF.

The chain joins TRBV10-3 to TRBJ1-2; TRBD1 agrees at 9 bases. V was clipped by 6 bases and J by 1 base; unmatched bases: 6. The V gene's germline CDR1 is ENHRY and CDR2 SYGVKD. The CDR3 has 15 residues. CDR3 in amino acids: CAISPGQGYNYGYTF. The CDR3 nucleotides read TGTGCCATCAGCCCGGGACAGGGATATAACTATGGCTACACCTTC.

V is TRBV30 and J is TRBJ1-5; D is unclear. The CDR3 covers 16 residues. The germline V and J ends were trimmed by 0 bases and 2 bases, with 14 bases remaining between them. Germline CDR1 is GTSNPN and CDR2 is SVGIG (reference sequence). The CDR3 DNA sequence: TGTGCCTGGAGTGTCAAGCCAGTACTCCGCAATCAGCCCCAGCATTTT. This translates into CAWSVKPVLRNQPQHF.

This clone is a singleton in its sample. The chain employs TRBV7-9 and TRBJ2-3; no clear D gene. Germline V gives CDR1 SEHNR, CDR2 FQNEAQ (reference sequence). This CDR3 is built from 16 residues. Trimming pared 3 bases from V and 2 bases from J, leaving 15 bases between. Here the CDR3 reads CASSFPLLGNTDTQYF. The CDR3, as DNA: TGTGCCAGCAGCTTCCCGCTATTGGGGAACACAGATACGCAGTATTTT.

The gene calls are TRBV5-1 and TRBJ1-1, with D unresolved. This CDR3 is built from 11 residues. V was shortened by 5 bases and J by 1 base, with 3 bases between the two germline ends. The germline V gene has CDR1 SGHRS and CDR2 YFSETQ. CDR3 residues: CASRENTEAFF. CDR3 DNA: TGCGCCAGCAGGGAGAACACTGAAGCTTTCTTT.